This T cell receptor (beta chain) was retrieved from a study of T cells after yellow fever vaccination. TCRdb re-called the 5' RACE reads with MiXCR, one entry per CDR3 protein. The sample contains under 550,000 distinct CDR3 sequences, just over 20% of which appear only once. The TCR originated in a man aged 18 to 29 who received the YFV17D yellow fever vaccine. The starting material was PBMCs, obtained 20 to 25 days after the first yellow fever vaccination.

CDR3 sequence: CASSSLAGKSTGELFF. The CDR3 bases are TGTGCCAGCAGCTCGCTAGCGGGAAAAAGCACCGGGGAGCTGTTTTTT. The chain couples TRBV7-6 to TRBJ2-2; TRBD2 matches at 9 bases. The ends lost 4 bases at V and 4 bases at J; junction bases unmatched: 7. Germline V CDR1 and CDR2: SGHVS, FNYEAQ. This CDR3 spans 16 amino acids.